These 15 T cell receptor beta chains originate from one sample sequenced in a study of OX40 agonist ivuxolimab in advanced cancers. Libraries came from the immunoSEQ multiplex PCR assay. As stored in TCRdb, this immuneACCESS dataset retains in-frame rearrangements with V and J assigned. A fraction of the clones does not appear; measured against another copy, unresolved V genes explain less than half of the discrepancy, and the remainder lacks a known reason. For this sample the table gives approximately 62,000 clones, of which 80% to 90% were detected only once. Clones ranked in the top ten supply 12% of the sample. The sequenced sample was CD4+ or CD8+ T cells sorted from blood, obtained in a trial of the OX40 agonist ivuxolimab. The receptors here all came from an adult with an advanced solid tumor such as melanoma, head and neck, liver or kidney cancer.

The genes are TRBV27 and TRBJ2-2; D gene uncertain. The germline V gene has CDR1 MNHEY and CDR2 SMNVEV (reference sequence). V lost 8 bases and J 6 bases, leaving 7 bases between the germline ends. CDR3 size: 11 residues. The DNA for the CDR3 is TGTGCCAGCGGCGCGGCCGGGGAGCTGTTTTTT. Translation: CASGAAGELFF.

The rearrangement uses TRBV4-2 and TRBJ2-1, with D unclear. The V gene's germline CDR1 is LGHNA and CDR2 YNFKEQ. With 2 bases removed from V and 0 bases from J, the gap between germline ends came to 8 bases. The CDR3 has 15 residues. The CDR3 nucleotides read TGTGCCAGCAGCCAAACTCCTAGCTCCTACAATGAGCAGTTCTTC. Translated: CASSQTPSSYNEQFF.

J is TRBJ2-7 and V is TRBV7-9; D is unclear. The CDR3 contains 12 residues. V shed 2 bases and J shed 7 bases, with 9 bases lying between them. The germline V gene encodes CDR1 SEHNR and CDR2 FQNEAQ (reference sequence). The DNA of the CDR3 is TGTGCCAGCAGCTTATACTCCGAGGAGCAGTACGTC. Its protein is CASSLYSEEQYV.

V is TRBV5-1 and J is TRBJ2-2; 7 nucleotides agree with TRBD1. Germline V gives CDR1 SGHRS, CDR2 YFSETQ. The CDR3 loop spans 15 amino acids. J lost 4 bases, V lost 2 bases, and 5 bases had no gene match. CDR3 in amino acids: CASSLGGTSTGELFF. CDR3 bases: TGCGCCAGCAGCTTAGGGGGCACGAGCACCGGGGAGCTGTTTTTT.

J is TRBJ2-1 and V is TRBV2; the D gene is possibly TRBD2 (5 bases). Germline V gene data show CDR1 as SNHLY and CDR2 as FYNNEI. V was pared by 7 bases and J by 8 bases, with 18 bases between. The CDR3 totals 14 residues. Here the CDR3 DNA reads TGTGCCAGCATAGGCTACCTAGCTAGAGATGAGCAGTTCTTC. It encodes CASIGYLARDEQFF.

CDR3 DNA sequence: TGTGCCAGTTCCCCGGGCCGGCGGGACAATGAGCAGTTCTTC. Encoded protein: CASSPGRRDNEQFF. V and J are TRBV13 and TRBJ2-1; perhaps TRBD2 as D (5 bases). Trimming removed 9 bases at V and 5 bases at J, with 17 bases between. CDR3 size: 14 residues. Germline CDR1 and CDR2: PRHDT and FYEKMQ (reference sequence).

The chain joins TRBV7-9 to TRBJ1-4, with 7 nucleotides matching TRBD1. The CDR3 has 16 amino acids. Germline trimming cut 5 bases from V and 6 bases from J; bases unmatched to any gene: 12. The germline gives CDR1 SEHNR, CDR2 FQNEAQ (reference sequence). The CDR3: CASSRTGDYADEKLFF. The DNA for the CDR3 is TGTGCCAGCAGCCGGACAGGCGACTACGCCGATGAAAAACTGTTTTTT.

In regard to this clone: The junction does not match germline at one end; this may be a read error. CDR3 residues: CASSHSGKGWDF. CDR3 nucleotides: TGTGCCAGCAGCCATAGCGGGAAGGGCTGGGACTTC. The rearrangement links TRBV7-9 to TRBJ2-5, with TRBD2 matching over 8 bases. CDR3 length: 12 amino acids. The germline V gene has CDR1 SEHNR and CDR2 FQNEAQ (reference sequence). Based on the CDR3 plus reference TRBV7-9 and TRBJ2-5, the full variable domain is DTGVSQNPRHKITKRGQNVTFRCDPISEHNRLYWYRQTLGQGPEFLTYFQNEAQLEKSRLLSDRFSAERPKGSFSTLEIQRTEQGDSAMYLCASSHSGKGWDFGPGTRLLVL.

V usage is TRBV7-3 and J usage is TRBJ2-1; maybe TRBD2 (6 bases). From germline, CDR1 is SGHTA and CDR2 FQGTGA. The V end was cut by 0 bases, the J end by 7 bases, with 7 bases between. The CDR3 loop spans 13 amino acids. The CDR3 reads CASSLTGGNEQFF. As DNA, the CDR3 is TGTGCCAGCAGCTTAACCGGGGGAAATGAGCAGTTCTTC.

This clone showed up just once. The chain joins TRBV9 to TRBJ1-4; a weak D match, TRBD1 (5 bases). Trimming left V 3 bases short and J 4 bases short, with 13 bases between. The CDR3 runs to 15 residues. CDR1 and CDR2 from the germline V gene are SGDLS and YYNGEE. CDR3 coding DNA: TGTGCCAGCAGCGGGCACGGGGGGGATAATGAAAAACTGTTTTTT. The encoded protein is CASSGHGGDNEKLFF.

This clone appeared once. The rearrangement links TRBV4-3 to TRBJ2-1; D remains unclear. Trimming removed 0 bases from V and 8 bases from J, with 11 bases in between. CDR1 LGHNA and CDR2 YSLEER come from the germline V gene. The CDR3 has 14 residues. The CDR3 sequence is CASSQDIRLDEQFF. In nucleotides, the CDR3 is TGCGCCAGCAGCCAAGATATAAGGTTGGATGAGCAGTTCTTC.

The V and J genes are TRBV6-5 and TRBJ1-1; TRBD1 is a possible D gene (5 bases). The CDR3 extends over 14 amino acids. The V and J ends lost 2 bases and 5 bases respectively, with 12 bases between them. Germline V gene data show CDR1 as MNHEY and CDR2 as SVGAGI. This chain's CDR3 is CASSYTRAGTEAFF. CDR3 coding DNA: TGTGCCAGCAGTTACACCAGGGCTGGGACTGAAGCTTTCTTT.

The chain links TRBV10-2 to TRBJ2-5, with 12 bases aligning to TRBD2. CDR1 and CDR2 from the germline V gene are WSHSY and SAAADI. The CDR3 covers 14 residues. The J segment lost 5 bases and the V segment lost 9 bases, leaving 7 bases of the junction unmatched. CDR3 DNA: TGCGCCAGTTGGACTAGCGGGATCGGGGAGACCCAGTACTTC. Amino acid sequence: CASWTSGIGETQYF.

The genes are TRBV10-3 and TRBJ2-3; a possible D gene is TRBD1 (5 bases). CDR1 and CDR2 from the germline V gene are ENHRY and SYGVKD. V lost 2 bases to trimming and J lost 2 bases, with 8 bases between them. The CDR3 totals 14 residues. The DNA of the CDR3 is TGTGCCATCAGTGAGGGCAGGGTCACAGATACGCAGTATTTT. Amino acid sequence: CAISEGRVTDTQYF.

CDR3 amino acids: CASSSSLVSGENNEQFF. The CDR3 DNA is TGTGCCAGCAGCTCCTCGTTGGTTAGCGGAGAGAATAATGAGCAGTTCTTC. This chain joins TRBV9 and TRBJ2-1, with TRBD2 as a possible D gene (6 bases). The CDR3 contains 17 residues. With 4 bases removed from V and 7 bases from J, the gap between germline ends came to 24 bases. CDR1 and CDR2 (germline): SGDLS, YYNGEE.